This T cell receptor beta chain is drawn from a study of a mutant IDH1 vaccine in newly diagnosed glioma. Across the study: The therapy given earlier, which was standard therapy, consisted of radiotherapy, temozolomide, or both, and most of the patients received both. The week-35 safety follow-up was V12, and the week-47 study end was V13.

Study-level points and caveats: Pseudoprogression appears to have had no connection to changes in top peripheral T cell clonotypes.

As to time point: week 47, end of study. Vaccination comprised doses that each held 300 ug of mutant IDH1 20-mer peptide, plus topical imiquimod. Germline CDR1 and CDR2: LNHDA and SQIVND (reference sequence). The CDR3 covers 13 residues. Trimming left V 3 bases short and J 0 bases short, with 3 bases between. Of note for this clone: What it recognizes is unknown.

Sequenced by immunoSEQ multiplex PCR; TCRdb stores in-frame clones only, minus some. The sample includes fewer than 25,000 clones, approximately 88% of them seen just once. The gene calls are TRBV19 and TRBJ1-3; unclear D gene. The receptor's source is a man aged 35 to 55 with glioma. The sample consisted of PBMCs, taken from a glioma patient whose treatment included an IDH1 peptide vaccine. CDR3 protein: CASSIISGNTIYF. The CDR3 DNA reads TGTGCCAGTAGTATTATCTCTGGAAACACCATATATTTT.